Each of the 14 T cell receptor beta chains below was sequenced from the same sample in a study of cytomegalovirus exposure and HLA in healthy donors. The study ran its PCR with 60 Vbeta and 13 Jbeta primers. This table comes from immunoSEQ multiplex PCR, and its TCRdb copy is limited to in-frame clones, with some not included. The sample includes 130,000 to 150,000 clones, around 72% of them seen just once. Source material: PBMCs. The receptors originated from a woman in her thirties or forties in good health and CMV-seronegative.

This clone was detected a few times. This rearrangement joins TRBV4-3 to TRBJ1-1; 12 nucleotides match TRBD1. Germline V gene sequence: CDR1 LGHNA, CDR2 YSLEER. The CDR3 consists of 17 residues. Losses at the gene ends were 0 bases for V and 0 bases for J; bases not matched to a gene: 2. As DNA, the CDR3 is TGCGCCAGCAGCCAAGATGGGACAGGGGGCATGAACACTGAAGCTTTCTTT. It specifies CASSQDGTGGMNTEAFF.

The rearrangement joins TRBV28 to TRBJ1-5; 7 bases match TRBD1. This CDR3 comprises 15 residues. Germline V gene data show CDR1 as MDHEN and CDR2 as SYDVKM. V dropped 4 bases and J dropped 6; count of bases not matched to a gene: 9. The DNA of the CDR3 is TGTGCCAGCAGTTCTGGGACAGTTCAGGTTCAGCCCCAGCATTTT. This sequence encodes CASSSGTVQVQPQHF.

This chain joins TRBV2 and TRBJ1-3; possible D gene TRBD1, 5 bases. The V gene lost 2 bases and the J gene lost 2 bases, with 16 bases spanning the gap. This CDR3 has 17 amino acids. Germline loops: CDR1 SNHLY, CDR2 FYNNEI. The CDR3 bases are TGTGCCAGCAGTGAAAGGTCGGTGGCAGGGACTGGAAACACCATATATTTT. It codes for CASSERSVAGTGNTIYF.

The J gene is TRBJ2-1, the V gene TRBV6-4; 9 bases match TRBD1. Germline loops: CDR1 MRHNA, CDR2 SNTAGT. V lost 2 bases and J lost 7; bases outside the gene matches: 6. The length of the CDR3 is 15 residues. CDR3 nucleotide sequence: TGTGCCAGCAGTGACACAGGGGGCTCTAGGAATGAGCAGTTCTTC. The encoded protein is CASSDTGGSRNEQFF.

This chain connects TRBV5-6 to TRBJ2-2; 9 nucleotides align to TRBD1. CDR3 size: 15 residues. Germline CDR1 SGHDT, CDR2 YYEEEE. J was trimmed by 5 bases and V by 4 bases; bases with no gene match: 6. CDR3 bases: TGTGCCAGCAGCAAAGACAGGGGGTTAACCGGGGAGCTGTTTTTT. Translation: CASSKDRGLTGELFF.

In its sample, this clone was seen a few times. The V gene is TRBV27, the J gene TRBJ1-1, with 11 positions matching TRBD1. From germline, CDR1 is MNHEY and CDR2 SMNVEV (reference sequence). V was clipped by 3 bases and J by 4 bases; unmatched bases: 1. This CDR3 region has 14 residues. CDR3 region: CASSFGTGGTEAFF. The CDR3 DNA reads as TGTGCCAGCAGTTTCGGGACAGGGGGCACTGAAGCTTTCTTT.

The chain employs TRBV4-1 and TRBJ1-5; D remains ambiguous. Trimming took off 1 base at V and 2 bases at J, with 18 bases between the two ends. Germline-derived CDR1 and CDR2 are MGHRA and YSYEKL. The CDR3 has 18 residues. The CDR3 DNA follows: TGCGCCAGCAGCCAAGTGCTTGTTCGAGGGTATCGCAATCAGCCCCAGCATTTT. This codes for CASSQVLVRGYRNQPQHF.

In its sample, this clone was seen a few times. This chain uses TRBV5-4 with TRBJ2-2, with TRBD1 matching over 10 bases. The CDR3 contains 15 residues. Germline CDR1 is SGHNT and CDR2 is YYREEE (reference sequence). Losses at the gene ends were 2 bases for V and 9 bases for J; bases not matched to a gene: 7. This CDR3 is CASSLPGQGTRELFF. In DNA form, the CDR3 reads TGTGCCAGCAGCTTACCGGGACAGGGGACGCGGGAGCTGTTTTTT.

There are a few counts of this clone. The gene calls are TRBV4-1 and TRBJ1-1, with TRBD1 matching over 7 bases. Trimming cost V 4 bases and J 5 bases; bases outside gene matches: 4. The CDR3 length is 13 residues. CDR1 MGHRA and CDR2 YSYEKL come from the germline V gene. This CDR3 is CASSLQGTTEAFF. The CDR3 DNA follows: TGCGCCAGCAGCCTACAGGGGACGACTGAAGCTTTCTTT.

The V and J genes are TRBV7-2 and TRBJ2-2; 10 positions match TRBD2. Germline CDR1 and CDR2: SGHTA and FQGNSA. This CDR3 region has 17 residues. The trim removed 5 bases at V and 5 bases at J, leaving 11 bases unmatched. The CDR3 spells CASSRSLAGAGTGELFF. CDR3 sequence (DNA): TGTGCCAGCAGCCGATCGCTAGCGGGGGCGGGGACCGGGGAGCTGTTTTTT.

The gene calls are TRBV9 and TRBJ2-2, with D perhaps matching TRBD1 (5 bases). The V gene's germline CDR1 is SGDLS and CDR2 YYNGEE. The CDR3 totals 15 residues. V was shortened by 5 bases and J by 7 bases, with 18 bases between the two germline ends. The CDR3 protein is CASSSRPGYVGELFF. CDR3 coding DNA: TGTGCCAGCAGTTCCCGCCCAGGGTACGTCGGGGAGCTGTTTTTT.

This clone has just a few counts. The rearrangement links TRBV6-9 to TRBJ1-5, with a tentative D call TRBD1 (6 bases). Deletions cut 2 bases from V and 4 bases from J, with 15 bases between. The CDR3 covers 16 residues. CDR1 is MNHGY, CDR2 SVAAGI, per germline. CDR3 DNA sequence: TGTGCCAGCAGTTATCTCGGACAGCCTAGGAATCAGCCCCAGCATTTT. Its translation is CASSYLGQPRNQPQHF.

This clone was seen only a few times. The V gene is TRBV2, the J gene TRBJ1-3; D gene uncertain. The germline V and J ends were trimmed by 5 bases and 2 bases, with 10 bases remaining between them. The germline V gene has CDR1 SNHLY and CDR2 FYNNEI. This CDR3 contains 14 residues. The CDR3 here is CASSIRVTGNTIYF. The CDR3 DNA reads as TGTGCCAGCAGTATTCGGGTCACTGGAAACACCATATATTTT.

CDR3: CASSLGLASYEQYF. The CDR3 DNA follows: TGTGCCAGCAGCTTGGGACTCGCCTCCTACGAGCAGTACTTC. J is TRBJ2-7 and V is TRBV5-6; no reliable D call. Germline V lookup: CDR1 SGHDT, CDR2 YYEEEE. The CDR3 totals 14 residues. Between the trimmed V and J ends, which lost 0 bases and 0 bases, there was a span of 7 bases.